Listed here are 9 T cell receptor beta chains from one sample, sequenced in a study of T cells expressing NK-cell markers. TCRdb reprocessed the 5' RACE reads, with one entry per CDR3 protein and no DNA. Its listing shows over 350,000 distinct CDR3 sequences. Specimen: blood T cells: a sorted CD56 or NKG2C T cell subset, CD4+ or CD8+ T cells, or bulk PBMC T cells (not recorded which). These TCRs come from a woman aged 50 to 60 in good health.

V usage is TRBV12-3 or TRBV12-4 and J usage is TRBJ1-5. This CDR3 region has 14 residues. CDR3 region: CASGKMGSNQPQHF.

This rearrangement joins TRBV20-1 to TRBJ1-6; the D call from TCRdb, TRBD1, cannot be confirmed without DNA. This CDR3 region has 16 residues. Germline V lookup: CDR1 DFQATT, CDR2 SNEGSKA (reference sequence). The CDR3: CSAERLGQGSNSPLHF.

The chain has TRBV9 and TRBJ2-1; without DNA, the TCRdb call of TRBD2 cannot be checked. CDR1 SGDLS and CDR2 YYNGEE come from the germline V gene. The CDR3 runs to 15 residues. CDR3 region: CASSEGLAGDHEQFF.

The CDR3 is CASSLRTNEQFF. The rearrangement uses TRBV7-9 and TRBJ2-1. The CDR3 consists of 12 residues. The germline gives CDR1 SEHNR, CDR2 FQNEAQ (reference sequence).

J is TRBJ2-5 and V is TRBV5-5; TCRdb's D call, TRBD1, is unchecked because there is no DNA. The CDR3 has 15 amino acids. The germline V gene encodes CDR1 SGHKS and CDR2 YYEKEE (reference sequence). This CDR3 is CASSWTTGGGETQYF. The full variable domain, its missing parts supplied by reference TRBV5-5 and TRBJ2-5, is DAGVTQSPTHLIKTRGQQVTLRCSPISGHKSVSWYQQVLGQGPQFIFQYYEKEERGRGNFPDRFSARQFPNYSSELNVNALLLGDSALYLCASSWTTGGGETQYFGPGTRLLVL.

This rearrangement joins TRBV11-2 to TRBJ2-1; TCRdb gives TRBD2 as the D gene, but with no DNA this cannot be confirmed. The CDR3 extends over 16 amino acids. CDR1 and CDR2 (germline): SGHAT, FQNNGV. The CDR3 region is CASSLLADSSYNEQFF.

The chain recombines TRBV20-1 with TRBJ2-5; TCRdb outputs TRBD2, but without DNA this stays unchecked. The CDR3 runs to 14 residues. Germline-derived CDR1 and CDR2 are DFQATT and SNEGSKA (reference sequence). CDR3 residues: CSAREGTGQETQYF.

The chain combines TRBV29-1 with TRBJ2-1; TCRdb proposes TRBD1, but this gene call is untestable without DNA. The CDR3 totals 11 residues. Looked up from germline, CDR1 is SQVTM and CDR2 is ANQGSEA. The CDR3 sequence: CSVAVPRGQFF.

V gene TRBV11-2 combines with J gene TRBJ1-6; TCRdb's D call of TRBD1 is untestable without DNA. This CDR3 has 16 residues. The germline V gene encodes CDR1 SGHAT and CDR2 FQNNGV. This CDR3 is CASSSGPGQGNSPLHF.